These 8 T cell receptor beta chains were all obtained from the same sample, sequenced in a study of beta chain features in type 1 diabetes. Expressed TCRB transcripts were sequenced because the entire RNA isolate underwent reverse transcription. Data came from immunoSEQ multiplex PCR; TCRdb stores just in-frame clones and leaves some out. The sample includes 430,000 or so clones, over 9.5% of them seen just once. Sequencing input: naive CD4+ T cells from blood. The receptors derive from a young woman in good health.

The chain has TRBV6-5 and TRBJ2-1; 8 bases align to TRBD1. There are 14 residues in the CDR3. Looked up from germline, CDR1 is MNHEY and CDR2 is SVGAGI. V was clipped by 5 bases and J by 9 bases; unmatched bases: 9. The CDR3 nucleotides read TGTGCCAGCAGTACGCGGACAGGGAAGGGTGAGCAGTTCTTC. Protein: CASSTRTGKGEQFF.

The V call is TRBV6-1, the J call TRBJ1-6; perhaps TRBD1 as D (5 bases). This CDR3 has 15 amino acids. Germline V gene lookup returns CDR1 MNHNS and CDR2 SASEGT. V shed 1 base and J shed 5 bases, with 9 bases lying between them. The CDR3, as DNA: TGTGCCAGCAGTGAAGTGAACAGGAATAATTCACCCCTCCACTTT. It codes for CASSEVNRNNSPLHF.

V gene TRBV29-1 combines with J gene TRBJ1-1, with D maybe TRBD1 (5 bases). The CDR3 totals 16 residues. Germline CDR1 and CDR2: SQVTM and ANQGSEA. V was trimmed by 6 bases and J by 1 base, leaving 21 bases between them. The CDR3 here is CSVARVWTSKNTEAFF. The CDR3 DNA is TGCAGCGTCGCTAGGGTTTGGACATCAAAGAACACTGAAGCTTTCTTT. Filled out from reference TRBV29-1 and TRBJ1-1, the complete variable domain reads SAVISQKPSRDICQRGTSLTIQCQVDSQVTMMFWYRQQPGQSLTLIATANQGSEATYESGFVIDKFPISRPNLTFSTLTVSNMSPEDSSIYLCSVARVWTSKNTEAFFGQGTRLTVV.

The chain's CDR3 is CASSHPLGYEQYF. CDR3 in DNA: TGCGCCAGCAGCCACCCGTTGGGCTACGAGCAGTACTTC. The V gene is TRBV4-1, the J gene TRBJ2-7; D uncertain. V was cut by 3 bases and J by 3 bases, with 9 bases left in between. CDR1 and CDR2 from the germline V gene are MGHRA and YSYEKL. The CDR3 runs to 13 residues.

The gene calls are TRBV2 and TRBJ2-3; 10 nucleotides agree with TRBD2. Germline loops: CDR1 SNHLY, CDR2 FYNNEI. CDR3 length: 15 residues. Trimming at V came to 6 bases and at J to 0 bases, leaving 3 bases not matched to a gene. This CDR3 reads CASRRTSGSTDTQYF. CDR3 bases: TGTGCCAGCAGAAGGACTAGCGGAAGCACAGATACGCAGTATTTT.

CDR3 DNA: TGCAGCGTCGGGACAGACCGCGGGGCCCAGTACTTC. Protein sequence: CSVGTDRGAQYF. V gene TRBV29-1 combines with J gene TRBJ2-5; TRBD1 is a possible D gene (7 bases). The CDR3 loop spans 12 amino acids. Deletions cut 6 bases from V and 9 bases from J, with 17 bases between. The germline CDR1 and CDR2 sequences are SQVTM and ANQGSEA.

This clone appeared a few times. V and J are TRBV9 and TRBJ2-2; D gene unclear. CDR1 and CDR2 from the germline V gene are SGDLS and YYNGEE. This CDR3 is built from 16 residues. V lost 1 base and J lost 1, with 11 bases in between. The CDR3 DNA sequence: TGTGCCAGCAGCGTACGGCGGCTAGAGAACACCGGGGAGCTGTTTTTT. Translated: CASSVRRLENTGELFF.

This clone turned up a few times. V gene TRBV29-1 combines with J gene TRBJ1-2, with no clear D. Germline V gene sequence: CDR1 SQVTM, CDR2 ANQGSEA. Trimming cost V 4 bases and J 4 bases, with 10 bases left between them. The CDR3 covers 12 residues. CDR3 nucleotide sequence: TGCAGCGTTGGCCCGGGCGGCTATGGCTACACCTTC. Translating gives CSVGPGGYGYTF.